This is a list of T cell receptor beta chains from one sample in a study of T-cell memory formation after mild COVID-19. Each CDR3 protein gets one entry after TCRdb re-called the 5' RACE reads with MiXCR. The sample holds approximately 190,000 distinct CDR3 sequences; about 18% are singletons and the top ten take approximately 2.4%. The source material was PBMCs or a T cell subset sorted from them (not recorded which). These receptors were collected from an adult woman who had mild COVID-19 (a few samples of this study predate the infection). Cell type and time point are not known. The conserved cysteine and the conserved F or W are not part of the CDR3 here. D genes are given only for firm matches.

J: TRBJ2-5
D: .
V: TRBV7-3
CDR3: ASSPRTQETQY

J: TRBJ2-1
D: .
V: TRBV11-2
CDR3: ASSRDLAREQF

J: TRBJ2-2
D: .
V: TRBV7-3
CDR3: ASSLGAGTGELF

J: TRBJ1-3
D: .
V: TRBV6-1
CDR3: ASSDGGHSGNTIY

J: TRBJ2-5
D: TRBD1
V: TRBV12-3/TRBV12-4
CDR3: ASSTRQGKGETQY

J: TRBJ2-7
D: .
V: TRBV14
CDR3: ASASQGYEQY

J: TRBJ1-1
D: .
V: TRBV5-1
CDR3: ASSWPRGQNTEAF

J: TRBJ2-2
D: TRBD2
V: TRBV9
CDR3: ASSGFSGRYTGELF

J: TRBJ2-4
D: .
V: TRBV3-1
CDR3: ASGAAPNIQY

J: TRBJ2-1
D: .
V: TRBV10-2
CDR3: ASTLGRTSSYNEQF

J: TRBJ1-2
D: .
V: TRBV7-9
CDR3: ASSFDDRRGYT

J: TRBJ1-2
D: .
V: TRBV27
CDR3: ASSLAGGGYT

J: TRBJ2-7
D: .
V: TRBV7-2
CDR3: ASSLGQGRVY

J: TRBJ2-1
D: TRBD2
V: TRBV20-1
CDR3: SARDSLAGEQF

J: TRBJ1-1
D: .
V: TRBV18
CDR3: ASSPETRGTEAF

J: TRBJ2-3
D: .
V: TRBV24-1
CDR3: ATDSPDSTDTQY

J: TRBJ2-5
D: TRBD1
V: TRBV3-1
CDR3: ASSQGVNRGRETQY

J: TRBJ1-2
D: .
V: TRBV6-1
CDR3: ASSGRDPSRGYT

J: TRBJ2-7
D: TRBD2
V: TRBV18
CDR3: ASSPPPTSGAANEQY

J: TRBJ2-1
D: .
V: TRBV15
CDR3: ATSRAVGFPGSYNEQF